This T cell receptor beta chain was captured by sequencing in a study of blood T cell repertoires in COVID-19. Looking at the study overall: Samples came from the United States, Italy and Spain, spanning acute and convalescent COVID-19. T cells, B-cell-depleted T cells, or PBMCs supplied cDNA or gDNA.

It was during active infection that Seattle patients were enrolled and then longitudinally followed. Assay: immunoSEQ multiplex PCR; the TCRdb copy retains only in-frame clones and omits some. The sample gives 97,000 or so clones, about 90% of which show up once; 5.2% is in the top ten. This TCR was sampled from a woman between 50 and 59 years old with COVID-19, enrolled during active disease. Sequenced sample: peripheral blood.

Here the CDR3 DNA reads TGTGCCAGCAGCCTAACAGGGCCCTACGAGCAGTACTTC. Amino acids: CASSLTGPYEQYF. The J gene is TRBJ2-7, the V gene TRBV27; tentatively, D is TRBD1 (6 bases). This CDR3 has 13 amino acids. The germline V gene encodes CDR1 MNHEY and CDR2 SMNVEV (reference sequence). The V gene lost 6 bases and the J gene lost 2 bases, with 11 bases spanning the gap.